This is a list of T cell receptor beta chains from one sample in a study of CD8 T cells in Susac syndrome. TCRdb used MiXCR to reprocess the immunoSEQ multiplex PCR reads, holding one entry per CDR3 protein. The sample carries 150,000 to 200,000 distinct CDR3 sequences, approximately 94% recorded once. The sample was CD4+ T cells from PBMCs. All receptors derive from a human donor with multiple sclerosis. CDR3s include the opening cysteine and the closing phenylalanine or tryptophan. The order of the fields is J gene, CDR3 length, V gene, CDR3 protein.

j_call: TRBJ2-5
cdr3_length: 14
v_call: TRBV27
cdr3_aa: CASSFYPIVGPQYF

j_call: TRBJ2-2
cdr3_length: 10
v_call: TRBV10-3
cdr3_aa: CATQSGELFF

j_call: TRBJ2-1
cdr3_length: 14
v_call: TRBV3-1
cdr3_aa: CASSQEGIGNEQFF

j_call: TRBJ2-1
cdr3_length: 16
v_call: TRBV3-1
cdr3_aa: CASSQGFAGAGFEQFF

j_call: TRBJ2-7
cdr3_length: 13
v_call: TRBV20-1
cdr3_aa: CSARLAGVREQYF

j_call: TRBJ2-2
cdr3_length: 13
v_call: TRBV30
cdr3_aa: CAWRGQAPGELFF

j_call: TRBJ2-1
cdr3_length: 16
v_call: TRBV7-8
cdr3_aa: CASSLGGQGSYNEQFF

j_call: TRBJ1-2
cdr3_length: 16
v_call: TRBV6-1
cdr3_aa: CASRFKYPVNNYGYTF

j_call: TRBJ2-3
cdr3_length: 13
v_call: TRBV5-6
cdr3_aa: CASSLGRRDTQYF

j_call: TRBJ1-2
cdr3_length: 15
v_call: TRBV25-1
cdr3_aa: CASSESWTGHYGYTF

j_call: TRBJ2-7
cdr3_length: 13
v_call: TRBV27
cdr3_aa: CASSLSGGAEQYF

j_call: TRBJ1-2
cdr3_length: 14
v_call: TRBV3-1
cdr3_aa: CASSLREETYGYTF

j_call: TRBJ2-5
cdr3_length: 15
v_call: TRBV27
cdr3_aa: CASSLTALGVETQYF

j_call: TRBJ1-1
cdr3_length: 15
v_call: TRBV4-2
cdr3_aa: CASSLTLGRGTEAFF

j_call: TRBJ2-3
cdr3_length: 16
v_call: TRBV4-1
cdr3_aa: CASSLSADRDTDTQYF

j_call: TRBJ1-4
cdr3_length: 14
v_call: TRBV27
cdr3_aa: CASSLRQSREKLFF

j_call: TRBJ2-2
cdr3_length: 15
v_call: TRBV18
cdr3_aa: CASSPIAGASGELFF

j_call: TRBJ1-1
cdr3_length: 13
v_call: TRBV24-1
cdr3_aa: CATRDRGNTEAFF

j_call: TRBJ2-4
cdr3_length: 14
v_call: TRBV6-5
cdr3_aa: CASSYDLTWDIQYF

j_call: TRBJ1-1
cdr3_length: 15
v_call: TRBV5-4
cdr3_aa: CASSREQGGLDAAFF

j_call: TRBJ2-6
cdr3_length: 17
v_call: TRBV7-3
cdr3_aa: CASSPPGSSSGANVLTF

j_call: TRBJ2-2
cdr3_length: 13
v_call: TRBV3-1
cdr3_aa: CASSETPRGELFF

j_call: TRBJ2-7
cdr3_length: 13
v_call: TRBV4-2
cdr3_aa: CASSLVLEDEQYF

j_call: TRBJ1-1
cdr3_length: 13
v_call: TRBV29-1
cdr3_aa: CSVEGRLNTEAFF

j_call: TRBJ2-4
cdr3_length: 15
v_call: TRBV3-1
cdr3_aa: CASSRRNSAKNIQYF

j_call: TRBJ1-2
cdr3_length: 13
v_call: TRBV19
cdr3_aa: CASSIPTTWGYTF

j_call: TRBJ2-5
cdr3_length: 12
v_call: TRBV6-2/TRBV6-3
cdr3_aa: CASSLGEETQYF

j_call: TRBJ1-1
cdr3_length: 15
v_call: TRBV5-1
cdr3_aa: CASSLGVSPNTEAFF

j_call: TRBJ2-4
cdr3_length: 17
v_call: TRBV28
cdr3_aa: CASSLGLARLAKNIQYF

j_call: TRBJ1-2
cdr3_length: 14
v_call: TRBV28
cdr3_aa: CASSTGTENYGYTF

j_call: TRBJ1-5
cdr3_length: 14
v_call: TRBV20-1
cdr3_aa: CSAAGTISNQPQHF

j_call: TRBJ2-5
cdr3_length: 17
v_call: TRBV24-1
cdr3_aa: CATSDLKAGSLGETQYF

j_call: TRBJ2-2
cdr3_length: 15
v_call: TRBV5-6
cdr3_aa: CASSRLGPYTGELFF

j_call: TRBJ2-7
cdr3_length: 13
v_call: TRBV5-1
cdr3_aa: CASSFDYSYEQYF

j_call: TRBJ2-5
cdr3_length: 15
v_call: TRBV12-3/TRBV12-4
cdr3_aa: CASTLTLAEEETQYF

j_call: TRBJ2-2
cdr3_length: 13
v_call: TRBV28
cdr3_aa: CASSSYRTGELFF

j_call: TRBJ2-2
cdr3_length: 12
v_call: TRBV18
cdr3_aa: CASSPTTGELFF

j_call: TRBJ1-2
cdr3_length: 13
v_call: TRBV7-6
cdr3_aa: CASSPGQVNGYTF

j_call: TRBJ2-5
cdr3_length: 18
v_call: TRBV7-9
cdr3_aa: CASSPRGGAGGIKETQYF

j_call: TRBJ2-2
cdr3_length: 14
v_call: TRBV9
cdr3_aa: CASSVPPEGGELFF

j_call: TRBJ1-1
cdr3_length: 16
v_call: TRBV4-3
cdr3_aa: CASSQVGPRGYTEAFF

j_call: TRBJ2-1
cdr3_length: 16
v_call: TRBV5-6
cdr3_aa: CASSLEISVLGNEQFF

j_call: TRBJ1-2
cdr3_length: 11
v_call: TRBV30
cdr3_aa: CAWSHSGVYTF

j_call: TRBJ2-5
cdr3_length: 14
v_call: TRBV12-3/TRBV12-4
cdr3_aa: CASSPLAGDETQYF

j_call: TRBJ2-1
cdr3_length: 13
v_call: TRBV10-3
cdr3_aa: CAISPTSYNEQFF

j_call: TRBJ2-4
cdr3_length: 15
v_call: TRBV5-4
cdr3_aa: CASSTSRTGSGIQYF

j_call: TRBJ2-7
cdr3_length: 16
v_call: TRBV9
cdr3_aa: CASSSGGHWAKNEQYF

j_call: TRBJ2-7
cdr3_length: 11
v_call: TRBV2
cdr3_aa: CASSYAYEQYF

j_call: TRBJ2-3
cdr3_length: 11
v_call: TRBV6-2/TRBV6-3
cdr3_aa: CASSRTDTQYF

j_call: TRBJ2-5
cdr3_length: 17
v_call: TRBV6-1
cdr3_aa: CATHYRALGVPKETQYF

j_call: TRBJ2-7
cdr3_length: 14
v_call: TRBV30
cdr3_aa: CAWSPWTGTYEQYF

j_call: TRBJ2-2
cdr3_length: 15
v_call: TRBV30
cdr3_aa: CAWSGLAGVGGELFF

j_call: TRBJ1-2
cdr3_length: 12
v_call: TRBV3-1
cdr3_aa: CASSLGLGGYTF

j_call: TRBJ2-5
cdr3_length: 14
v_call: TRBV28
cdr3_aa: CASSFRGFGETQYF

j_call: TRBJ1-2
cdr3_length: 21
v_call: TRBV2
cdr3_aa: CASTPRLTGGLLTNGNYGYTF